One and the same sample provided the 7 T cell receptor beta chains below, sequenced in a study of cytotoxic CD8 clonotypes in ibrutinib-treated CLL. The assay was immunoSEQ multiplex PCR, and TCRdb's table has in-frame clones only and misses some. The sample carries 300,000 to 350,000 clones, roughly 79% recorded once. The sequencing here drew on PBMCs, taken before ibrutinib treatment. The source of these receptors is a human donor with chronic lymphocytic leukemia.

The chain recombines TRBV5-6 with TRBJ2-7, with a weak D call TRBD2 (6 bases). Trimming removed 0 bases from V and 4 bases from J, with 17 bases in between. The germline gives CDR1 SGHDT, CDR2 YYEEEE. This CDR3 has 16 amino acids. The CDR3 spells CASSLVGGASRYEQYF. The CDR3 DNA reads as TGTGCCAGCAGCTTGGTGGGAGGAGCTTCACGGTACGAGCAGTACTTC.

This clone was seen only a few times. J is TRBJ1-3 and V is TRBV13; D not certain. V lost 0 bases and J 6 bases, leaving 12 bases between the germline ends. CDR1 PRHDT and CDR2 FYEKMQ come from the germline V gene (reference sequence). The CDR3 consists of 15 residues. The CDR3 DNA reads TGTGCCAGCAGCTTAGGCCTGAGGCAGATAAACACCATATATTTT. It yields the protein CASSLGLRQINTIYF.

This chain joins TRBV5-1 and TRBJ2-2, with 8 bases identical to TRBD1. The germline V gene has CDR1 SGHRS and CDR2 YFSETQ. There are 18 residues in the CDR3. Unmatched junction bases numbered 7, after V lost 0 bases and J lost 0 bases. The DNA of the CDR3 is TGCGCCAGCAGCTTGGCCAGGGGGCCTAGCTCGAACACCGGGGAGCTGTTTTTT. Its translation: CASSLARGPSSNTGELFF.

CDR3 loop: CASSALSATNEKLFF. In DNA, the CDR3 is TGTGCCAGTAGTGCCTTAAGTGCAACTAATGAAAAACTGTTTTTT. The genes are TRBV19 and TRBJ1-4; D is uncertain. From germline, CDR1 is LNHDA and CDR2 SQIVND (reference sequence). The CDR3 runs 15 residues. With 5 bases removed from V and 0 bases from J, the gap between germline ends came to 10 bases.

To note about this clone: This specimen includes other DNA sequences encoding the same CDR3. The gene calls are TRBV19 and TRBJ2-7; 9 bases match TRBD1. The CDR3 contains 15 residues. V trimming: 3 bases; J trimming: 0 bases; junction bases outside the gene matches: 3. CDR1 and CDR2 from the germline V gene are LNHDA and SQIVND (reference sequence). DNA for the CDR3: TGTGCCAGTAGTATTAGGACAGGGGCCTCCTACGAGCAGTACTTC. Its translation: CASSIRTGASYEQYF.

V is TRBV19 and J is TRBJ2-3; D is uncertain. The ends were cut back, 0 bases at V and 8 bases at J, with 9 bases in the middle. The CDR3 is 13 amino acids. Germline V CDR1 and CDR2: LNHDA, SQIVND (reference sequence). The DNA for the CDR3 is TGTGCCAGTAGTATAGATCTTCCCCCTACGCAGTATTTT. It translates to CASSIDLPPTQYF.

This clone was seen a few times. This sequence joins TRBV28 and TRBJ1-5; the D is unclear. The CDR3 is 11 residues long. Germline lookup yields CDR1 MDHEN and CDR2 SYDVKM. Trimming pared 5 bases from V and 7 bases from J, leaving 6 bases between. CDR3 coding DNA: TGTGCCAGCAGTCAAGAGCAGCCCCAGCATTTT. It translates to CASSQEQPQHF.